This TCR beta chain was recovered during a study of graft-versus-host responses after intestinal transplantation. The protocol was immunoSEQ multiplex PCR, while the TCRdb copy is restricted to in-frame clones and leaves out a portion. The table shows some 84,000 clones, with roughly 80% occurring only once. This CDR3 region has 12 residues. Germline V lookup: CDR1 MDHEN, CDR2 SYDVKM. V was clipped by 10 bases and J by 10 bases, with 19 bases between them. This clone was counted a single time. The antigen remains undetermined. This chain connects TRBV28 to TRBJ1-1; D unresolved. Sample: unstimulated CD4+ T cells sorted from spleen or lymph node cells, taken before intestinal transplant. The receptor was derived from a human donor who received an intestinal transplant. The DNA for the CDR3 is TGTGCCATCAACCGAGGTAGGGAGCGAGCTTTCTTT. As protein: CAINRGRERAFF.